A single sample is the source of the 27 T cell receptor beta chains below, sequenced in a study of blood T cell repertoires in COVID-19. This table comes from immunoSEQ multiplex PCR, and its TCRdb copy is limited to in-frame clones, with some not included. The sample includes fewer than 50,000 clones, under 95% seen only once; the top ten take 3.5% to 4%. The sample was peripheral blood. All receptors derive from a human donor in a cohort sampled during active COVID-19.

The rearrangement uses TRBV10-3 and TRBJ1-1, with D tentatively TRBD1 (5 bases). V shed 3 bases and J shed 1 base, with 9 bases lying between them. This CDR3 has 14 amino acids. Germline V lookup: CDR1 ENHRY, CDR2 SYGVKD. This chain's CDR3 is CAISDLDTNTEAFF. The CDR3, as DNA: TGTGCCATCAGTGATCTGGACACGAACACTGAAGCTTTCTTT.

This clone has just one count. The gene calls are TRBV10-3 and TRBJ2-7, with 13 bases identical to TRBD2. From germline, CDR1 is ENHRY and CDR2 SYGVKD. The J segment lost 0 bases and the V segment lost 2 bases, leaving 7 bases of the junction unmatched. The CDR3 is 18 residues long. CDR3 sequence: CAISEPGLAGVPSYEQYF. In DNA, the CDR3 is TGTGCCATCAGTGAGCCAGGACTAGCGGGAGTACCCTCCTACGAGCAGTACTTC.

The CDR3 sequence: CASSPRSTGQGEQYF. The CDR3 bases are TGTGCCAGCTCACCACGGTCAACAGGGCAAGGCGAGCAGTACTTC. This sequence joins TRBV18 and TRBJ2-7; possible D gene TRBD1, 6 bases. The germline V and J ends were trimmed by 1 base and 6 bases, with 16 bases remaining between them. CDR1 KGHSH and CDR2 LQKENI come from the germline V gene. CDR3 length equals 15 residues.

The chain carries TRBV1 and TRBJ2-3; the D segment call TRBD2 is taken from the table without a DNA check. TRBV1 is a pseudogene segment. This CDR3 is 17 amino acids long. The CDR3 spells CTSSQSLLAGEADTQYF. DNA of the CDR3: TGCACCAGCAGCCAATCCCTCCTAGCGGGAGAGGCGGATACGCAGTATTTT.

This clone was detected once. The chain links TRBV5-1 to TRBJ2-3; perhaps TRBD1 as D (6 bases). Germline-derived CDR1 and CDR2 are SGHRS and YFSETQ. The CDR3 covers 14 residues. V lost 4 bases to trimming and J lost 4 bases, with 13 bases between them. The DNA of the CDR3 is TGCGCCAGCAGCACAGGGCCGATAGCAGATACGCAGTATTTT. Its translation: CASSTGPIADTQYF.

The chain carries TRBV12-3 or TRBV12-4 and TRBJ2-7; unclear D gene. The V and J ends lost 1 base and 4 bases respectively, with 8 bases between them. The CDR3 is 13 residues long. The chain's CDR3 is CASSLEIGYEQYF. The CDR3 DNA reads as TGTGCCAGCAGTTTAGAAATCGGGTACGAGCAGTACTTC.

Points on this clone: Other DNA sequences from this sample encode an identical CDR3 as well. CDR3 protein: CSVEPLGLAGEQFF. The DNA for the CDR3 is TGCAGCGTTGAACCTCTAGGACTAGCAGGGGAGCAGTTCTTC. The chain carries TRBV29-1 and TRBJ2-1, with 8 positions matching TRBD2. Germline CDR1 and CDR2: SQVTM and ANQGSEA. The V segment lost 2 bases and the J segment 10 bases; nucleotides outside the gene matches: 10. This CDR3 has 14 amino acids.

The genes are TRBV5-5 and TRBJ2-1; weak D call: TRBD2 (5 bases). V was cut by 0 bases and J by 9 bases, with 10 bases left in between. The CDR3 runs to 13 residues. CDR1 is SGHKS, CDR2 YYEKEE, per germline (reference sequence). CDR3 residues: CASSLAKRVEQFF. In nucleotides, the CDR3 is TGTGCCAGCAGCTTGGCCAAGAGGGTTGAGCAGTTCTTC.

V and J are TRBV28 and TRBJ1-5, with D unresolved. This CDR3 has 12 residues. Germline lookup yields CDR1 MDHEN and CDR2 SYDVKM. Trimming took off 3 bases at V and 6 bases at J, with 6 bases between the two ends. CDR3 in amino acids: CASSFSIQPQHF. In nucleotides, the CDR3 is TGTGCCAGCAGTTTCTCTATTCAGCCCCAGCATTTT.

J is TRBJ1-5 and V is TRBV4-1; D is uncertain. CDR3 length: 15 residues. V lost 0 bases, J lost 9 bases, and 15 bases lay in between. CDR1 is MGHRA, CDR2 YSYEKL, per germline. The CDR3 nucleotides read TGCGCCAGCAGCCAAGATCCGGCCAGCGCTAGGCCCCAGCATTTT. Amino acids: CASSQDPASARPQHF.

The chain's CDR3 is CASSLSDYEQYF. CDR3 sequence (DNA): TGTGCCAGCAGCTTAAGCGACTACGAGCAGTACTTC. This chain joins TRBV7-2 and TRBJ2-7; D is uncertain. Germline CDR1 is SGHTA and CDR2 is FQGNSA. Trimming stripped 2 bases from V and 3 bases from J, with 5 bases between. CDR3 size: 12 residues.

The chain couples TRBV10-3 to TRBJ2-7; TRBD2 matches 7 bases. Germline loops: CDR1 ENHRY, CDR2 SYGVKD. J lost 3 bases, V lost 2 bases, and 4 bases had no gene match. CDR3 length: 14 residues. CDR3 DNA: TGTGCCATCAGTGAGAGGGCTAGCGGCTACGAGCAGTACTTC. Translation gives CAISERASGYEQYF.

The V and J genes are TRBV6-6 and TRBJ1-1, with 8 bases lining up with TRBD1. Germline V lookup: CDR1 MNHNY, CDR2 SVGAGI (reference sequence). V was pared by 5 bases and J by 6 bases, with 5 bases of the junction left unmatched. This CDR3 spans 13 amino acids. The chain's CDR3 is CASSPQGGSEAFF. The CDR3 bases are TGTGCCAGCAGTCCACAGGGGGGGTCTGAAGCTTTCTTT.

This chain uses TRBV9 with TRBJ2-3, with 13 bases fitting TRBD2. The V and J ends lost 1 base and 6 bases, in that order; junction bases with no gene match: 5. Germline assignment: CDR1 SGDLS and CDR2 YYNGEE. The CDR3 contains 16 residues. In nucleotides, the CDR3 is TGTGCCAGCAGCGTAACTGGGACTAGCGGGATGGATACGCAGTATTTT. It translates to CASSVTGTSGMDTQYF.

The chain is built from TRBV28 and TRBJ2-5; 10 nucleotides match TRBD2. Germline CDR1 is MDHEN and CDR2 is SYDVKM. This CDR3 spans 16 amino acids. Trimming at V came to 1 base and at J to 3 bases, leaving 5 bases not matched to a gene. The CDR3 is CASSLLGLAGEETQYF. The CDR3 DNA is TGTGCCAGCAGTTTATTAGGGCTAGCGGGAGAAGAGACCCAGTACTTC.

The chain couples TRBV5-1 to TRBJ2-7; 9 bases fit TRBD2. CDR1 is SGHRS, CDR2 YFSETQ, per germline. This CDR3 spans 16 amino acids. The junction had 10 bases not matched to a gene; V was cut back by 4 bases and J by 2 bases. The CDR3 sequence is CASSATGLAETYEQYF. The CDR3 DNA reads TGCGCCAGCAGCGCCACGGGACTAGCCGAAACCTACGAGCAGTACTTC.

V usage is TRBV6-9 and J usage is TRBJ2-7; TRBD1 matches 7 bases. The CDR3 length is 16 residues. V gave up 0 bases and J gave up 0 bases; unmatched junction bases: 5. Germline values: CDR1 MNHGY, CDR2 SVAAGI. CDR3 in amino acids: CASSYSTGKSSYEQYV. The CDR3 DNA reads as TGTGCCAGCAGTTATTCGACAGGGAAGAGCTCCTACGAGCAGTACGTC.

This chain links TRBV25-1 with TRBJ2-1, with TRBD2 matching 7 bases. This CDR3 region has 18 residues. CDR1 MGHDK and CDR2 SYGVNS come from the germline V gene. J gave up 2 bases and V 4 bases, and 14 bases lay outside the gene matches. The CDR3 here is CASSGVGTTLSPYNEQFF. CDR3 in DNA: TGTGCCAGCAGTGGGGTCGGGACTACCCTTTCCCCCTACAATGAGCAGTTCTTC.

CDR3 protein: CASSLQREGGKTQYF. In nucleotides, the CDR3 is TGTGCCAGCAGCTTGCAGAGGGAGGGCGGTAAGACCCAGTACTTC. This sequence joins TRBV5-4 and TRBJ2-5; TRBD2 aligns across 7 bases. V lost 1 base, J lost 6 bases, and 9 bases stayed unmatched. The CDR3 loop spans 15 amino acids. Germline assignment: CDR1 SGHNT and CDR2 YYREEE (reference sequence).

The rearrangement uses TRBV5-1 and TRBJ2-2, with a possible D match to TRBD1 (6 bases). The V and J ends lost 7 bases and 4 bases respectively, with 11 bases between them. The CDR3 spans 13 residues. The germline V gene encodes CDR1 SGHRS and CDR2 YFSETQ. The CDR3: CASAGVSTGELFF. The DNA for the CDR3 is TGCGCCAGCGCAGGGGTGAGCACCGGGGAGCTGTTTTTT.

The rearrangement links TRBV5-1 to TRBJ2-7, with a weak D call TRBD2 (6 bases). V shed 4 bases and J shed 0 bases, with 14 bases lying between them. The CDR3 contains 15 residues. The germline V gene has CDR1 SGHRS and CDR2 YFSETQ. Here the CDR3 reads CASSTQGLNSYEQYF. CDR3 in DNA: TGCGCCAGCAGCACCCAAGGACTAAACTCCTACGAGCAGTACTTC.

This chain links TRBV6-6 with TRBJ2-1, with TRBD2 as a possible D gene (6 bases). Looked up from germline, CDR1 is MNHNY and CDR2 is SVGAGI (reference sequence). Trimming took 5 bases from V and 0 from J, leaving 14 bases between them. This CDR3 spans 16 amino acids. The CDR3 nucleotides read TGTGCCAGCAGTCCCACCTCCGGGAGCTCCTACAATGAGCAGTTCTTC. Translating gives CASSPTSGSSYNEQFF.

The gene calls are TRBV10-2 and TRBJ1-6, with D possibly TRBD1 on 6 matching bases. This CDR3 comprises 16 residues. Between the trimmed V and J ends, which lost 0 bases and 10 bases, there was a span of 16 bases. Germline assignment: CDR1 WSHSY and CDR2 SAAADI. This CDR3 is CASSESGQAQGSPLHF. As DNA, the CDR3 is TGCGCCAGCAGTGAGTCCGGGCAGGCCCAGGGGTCACCCCTCCACTTT.

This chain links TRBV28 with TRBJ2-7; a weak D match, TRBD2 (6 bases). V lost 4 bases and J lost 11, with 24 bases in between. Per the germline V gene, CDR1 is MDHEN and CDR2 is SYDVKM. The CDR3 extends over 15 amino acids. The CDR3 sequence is CASSYLSSGPPGKYF. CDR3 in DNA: TGTGCCAGCAGTTACTTGTCCAGCGGGCCCCCAGGGAAGTACTTC.

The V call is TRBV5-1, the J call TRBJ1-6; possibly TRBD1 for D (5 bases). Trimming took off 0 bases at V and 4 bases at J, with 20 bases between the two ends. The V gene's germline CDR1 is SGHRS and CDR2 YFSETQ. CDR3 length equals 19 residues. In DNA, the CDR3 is TGCGCCAGCAGCTTGGTAGGAACAGGACCCTCCGGTTATAATTCACCCCTCCACTTT. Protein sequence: CASSLVGTGPSGYNSPLHF.

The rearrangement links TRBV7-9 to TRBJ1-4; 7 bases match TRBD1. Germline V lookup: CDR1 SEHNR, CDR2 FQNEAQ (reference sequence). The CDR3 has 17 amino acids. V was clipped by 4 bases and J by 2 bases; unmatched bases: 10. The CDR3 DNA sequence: TGTGCCAGCAGCTCACTCGAACAGGGGCTGACTAATGAAAAACTGTTTTTT. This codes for CASSSLEQGLTNEKLFF.

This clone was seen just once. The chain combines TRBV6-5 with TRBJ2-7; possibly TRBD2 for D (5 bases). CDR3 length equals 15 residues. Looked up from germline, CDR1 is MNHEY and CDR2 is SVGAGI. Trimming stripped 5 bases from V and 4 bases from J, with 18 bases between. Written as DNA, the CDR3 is TGTGCCAGCAGTACCGTAGGGTACCCGGGATACGAGCAGTACTTC. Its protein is CASSTVGYPGYEQYF.